One T cell receptor beta chain is described in this entry. Its antigen is as yet unknown. PCR employed 60 Vbeta and 13 Jbeta primers. Sequenced by immunoSEQ multiplex PCR; TCRdb stores in-frame clones only, minus some. The sample gives roughly 140,000 clones, 64% of which show up once; under 3% is in the top ten. The CDR3 totals 18 residues. The trim removed 3 bases at V and 6 bases at J, leaving 11 bases unmatched. CDR1 and CDR2 (germline): SGHNT, YYREEE (reference sequence). This sample is part of a study of cytomegalovirus exposure and HLA in healthy donors. General study findings and limits: Altogether, 164 TCR beta chains were recorded as cytomegalovirus-associated.

The TCR comes from a woman in her thirties in good health and CMV-seropositive. The sequenced sample was PBMCs. This rearrangement joins TRBV5-4 to TRBJ2-5; 16 positions match TRBD2. The CDR3 region has the DNA TGTGCCAGCAGCTCCGGGACTAGCGGGAGGGCCGGAAGTAAGACCCAGTACTTC. Translated, it gives CASSSGTSGRAGSKTQYF.